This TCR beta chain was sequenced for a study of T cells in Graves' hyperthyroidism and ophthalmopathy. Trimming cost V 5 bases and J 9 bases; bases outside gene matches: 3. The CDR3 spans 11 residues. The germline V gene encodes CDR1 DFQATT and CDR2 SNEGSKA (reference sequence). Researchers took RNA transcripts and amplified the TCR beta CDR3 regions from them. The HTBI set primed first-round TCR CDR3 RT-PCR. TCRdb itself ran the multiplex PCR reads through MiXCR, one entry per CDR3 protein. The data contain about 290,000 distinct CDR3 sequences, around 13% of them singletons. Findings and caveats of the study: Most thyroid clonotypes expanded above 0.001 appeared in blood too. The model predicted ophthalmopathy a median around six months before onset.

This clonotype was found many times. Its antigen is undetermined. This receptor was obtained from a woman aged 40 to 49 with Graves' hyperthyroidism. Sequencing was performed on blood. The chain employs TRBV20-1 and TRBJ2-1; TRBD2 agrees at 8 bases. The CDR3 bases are TGCAGTGCTCCAGCGGGAGTTGAGCAGTTCTTC. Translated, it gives CSAPAGVEQFF.